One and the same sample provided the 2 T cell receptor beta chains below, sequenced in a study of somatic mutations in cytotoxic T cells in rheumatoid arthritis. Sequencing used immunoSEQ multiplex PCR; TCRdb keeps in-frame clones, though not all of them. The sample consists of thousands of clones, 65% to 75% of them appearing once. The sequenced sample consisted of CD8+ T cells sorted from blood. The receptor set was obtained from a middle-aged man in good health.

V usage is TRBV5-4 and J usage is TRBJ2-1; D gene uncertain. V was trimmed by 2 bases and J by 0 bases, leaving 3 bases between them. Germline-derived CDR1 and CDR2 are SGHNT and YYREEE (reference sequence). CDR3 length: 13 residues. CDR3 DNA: TGTGCCAGCAGCTTCGTCTCCTACAATGAGCAGTTCTTC. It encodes CASSFVSYNEQFF.

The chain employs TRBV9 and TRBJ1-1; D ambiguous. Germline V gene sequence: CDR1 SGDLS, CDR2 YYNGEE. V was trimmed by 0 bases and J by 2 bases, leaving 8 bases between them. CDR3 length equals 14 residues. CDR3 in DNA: TGTGCCAGCAGCGTAGGGCAGACCAACACTGAAGCTTTCTTT. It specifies CASSVGQTNTEAFF.